The 15 T cell receptor beta chains below were found in one sample sequenced in a study of vaccination and CD4 T cells after COVID-19. Their antigen targets remain unknown. As for treatment: approximately nine-day PBMC culture with coronavirus spike peptide pools or control peptides (ViraFEST assay). Samples of CD4+ T cells were obtained from the unexposed donor before the COVID-19 pandemic (2011-2018). The Oncomine TCR Beta short-read assay sequenced DNA from cultured CD4+ T cells. TCRdb re-called the PCR reads with MiXCR, one entry per CDR3 protein. The repertoire holds about 5,600 distinct CDR3 sequences, with approximately 40% as singletons. Sequenced sample: CD4+ T cells from blood, cultured in vitro. Receptor source: a human donor in good health.

V is TRBV11-1 and J is TRBJ2-7, with 8 bases lining up with TRBD1. The CDR3 consists of 14 residues. With V trimmed by 6 bases and J by 8 bases, 12 bases remained unmatched. Germline V gives CDR1 SGHAT, CDR2 FQDESV (reference sequence). The CDR3 reads CASRGTGSGDKQYF. CDR3 nucleotide sequence: TGTGCCAGCAGAGGGACAGGCTCGGGGGACAAGCAGTACTTC.

Here the CDR3 DNA reads TGTGCCAGCAGTCCGCAGACGACAGGGATAAATTCTAACTATGGCTACACCTTC. This sequence encodes CASSPQTTGINSNYGYTF. V gene TRBV6-1 combines with J gene TRBJ1-2, with 7 bases lining up with TRBD1. CDR1 and CDR2 (germline): MNHNS, SASEGT. The CDR3 is 18 amino acids. J lost 0 bases, V lost 5 bases, and 15 bases had no gene match.

The DNA of the CDR3 is TGTGCCAGCAGTGAATTTGACGGAATGAACACTGAAGCTTTCTTT. Encoded protein: CASSEFDGMNTEAFF. The V and J genes are TRBV25-1 and TRBJ1-1; D gene ambiguous. Germline V lookup: CDR1 MGHDK, CDR2 SYGVNS. V lost 1 base and J 0 bases, leaving 9 bases between the germline ends. This CDR3 has 15 residues.

This clonotype was observed a handful of times. The chain employs TRBV20-1 and TRBJ2-7, with 7 bases fitting TRBD1. Germline V gene data show CDR1 as DFQATT and CDR2 as SNEGSKA (reference sequence). Losses at the gene ends were 0 bases for V and 7 bases for J; bases not matched to a gene: 0. CDR3 size: 11 residues. For the CDR3, the DNA is TGCAGTGCTAGAGAGGACAGGGAGCAGTACTTC. This gives the protein CSAREDREQYF.

This clonotype was counted once. The genes are TRBV5-1 and TRBJ1-2; 9 bases match TRBD1. The CDR3 spans 15 residues. Germline V gene data show CDR1 as SGHRS and CDR2 as YFSETQ. Germline trimming cut 0 bases from V and 8 bases from J; bases unmatched to any gene: 8. CDR3 sequence: CASSLVAGQGYGYTF. CDR3 nucleotides: TGCGCCAGCAGCTTGGTTGCTGGACAGGGGTACGGCTACACCTTC.

This rearrangement joins TRBV7-9 to TRBJ1-2; maybe TRBD1 (5 bases). Germline V CDR1 and CDR2: SEHNR, FQNEAQ (reference sequence). CDR3 length: 16 amino acids. V lost 5 bases and J lost 3, with 19 bases in between. For the CDR3, the DNA is TGTGCCAGCAGCCACCTCGTCGGGGGTACCGACTATGGCTACACCTTC. Its protein is CASSHLVGGTDYGYTF.

The rearrangement joins TRBV5-4 to TRBJ2-1, with D tentatively TRBD2 (5 bases). With 5 bases removed from V and 5 bases from J, the gap between germline ends came to 14 bases. Germline assignment: CDR1 SGHNT and CDR2 YYREEE (reference sequence). The CDR3 sequence is 14 residues long. The CDR3 spells CASSSGDYNNEQFF. In nucleotides, the CDR3 is TGTGCCAGCAGTTCTGGAGACTACAACAATGAGCAGTTCTTC.

By share of the sample, this clonotype is medium-sized (0.01 to 0.1%). The J gene is TRBJ2-5, the V gene TRBV7-2; D unclear. Looked up from germline, CDR1 is SGHTA and CDR2 is FQGNSA. V was pared by 1 base and J by 4 bases, with 10 bases between. The CDR3 consists of 14 residues. The CDR3 loop is CASSLVGQLETQYF. CDR3 coding DNA: TGTGCCAGCAGCTTAGTAGGGCAGTTAGAGACCCAGTACTTC.

This clonotype has just a few counts. The chain combines TRBV27 with TRBJ1-6; 7 positions match TRBD1. Germline V gives CDR1 MNHEY, CDR2 SMNVEV (reference sequence). The CDR3 runs 13 residues. V lost 3 bases to trimming and J lost 9 bases; unmatched junction nucleotides: 2. The CDR3 reads CASSFDRASPLHF. The CDR3, as DNA: TGTGCCAGCAGTTTTGACAGGGCTTCACCCCTCCACTTT.

This clonotype was counted between two and nine times. The genes are TRBV28 and TRBJ2-5; no clear D. CDR3 length equals 10 residues. Per germline, CDR1 MDHEN and CDR2 SYDVKM. The ends were cut back, 5 bases at V and 5 bases at J, with 3 bases in the middle. This chain's CDR3 is CASSQETQYF. CDR3 nucleotide sequence: TGTGCCAGCAGTCAGGAGACCCAGTACTTC.

The J gene is TRBJ2-3, the V gene TRBV5-1; D may correspond to TRBD1 or TRBD2 (5 bases each). The V and J ends lost 6 bases and 0 bases respectively, with 11 bases between them. Germline-derived CDR1 and CDR2 are SGHRS and YFSETQ. The CDR3 has 14 amino acids. The CDR3 DNA reads TGCGCCAGCAATGAGGGGCTGAGCACAGATACGCAGTATTTT. This translates into CASNEGLSTDTQYF. The full variable domain, its missing parts supplied by reference TRBV5-1 and TRBJ2-3, is KAGVTQTPRYLIKTRGQQVTLSCSPISGHRSVSWYQQTPGQGLQFLFEYFSETQRNKGNFPGRFSGRQFSNSRSEMNVSTLELGDSALYLCASNEGLSTDTQYFGPGTRLTVL.

The V call is TRBV6-1, the J call TRBJ1-2; D gene ambiguous. There are 13 residues in the CDR3. With 6 bases removed from V and 6 bases from J, the gap between germline ends came to 14 bases. Germline V gives CDR1 MNHNS, CDR2 SASEGT. CDR3 loop: CASRTRAVDGYTF. In nucleotides, the CDR3 is TGTGCCAGCAGGACCCGGGCCGTTGATGGCTACACCTTC.

The chain recombines TRBV12-3 or TRBV12-4 with TRBJ2-7, with D tentatively TRBD1 (5 bases). There are 15 residues in the CDR3. Between the trimmed V and J ends, which lost 5 bases and 6 bases, there was a span of 20 bases. In DNA, the CDR3 is TGTGCCAGCAGTCCCAGGGTATCCCCTACGGGCGAGCAGTACTTC. This encodes CASSPRVSPTGEQYF.

The V gene is TRBV20-1, the J gene TRBJ2-2; tentative D call: TRBD2 (7 bases). The V gene lost 0 bases and the J gene lost 6 bases, with 14 bases spanning the gap. The CDR3 loop spans 15 amino acids. Germline values: CDR1 DFQATT, CDR2 SNEGSKA (reference sequence). This CDR3 reads CSARDGGGAPGELFF. The CDR3 coding sequence is TGCAGTGCTAGAGATGGAGGGGGGGCCCCCGGGGAGCTGTTTTTT.

This chain's CDR3 is CATQTGANVLTF. The DNA for the CDR3 is TGTGCCACCCAGACTGGGGCCAACGTCCTGACTTTC. The chain joins TRBV6-1 to TRBJ2-6; D remains unclear. CDR3 size: 12 residues. CDR1 and CDR2 from the germline V gene are MNHNS and SASEGT. V was trimmed by 10 bases and J by 2 bases, leaving 6 bases between them.